This T cell receptor (beta chain) is from a study of shared clonotypes between healthy human individuals. Germline CDR1 is SGHVS and CDR2 is FQNEAQ. V shed 5 bases, J shed 5 bases, and the junction held 4 bases outside the gene matches. The CDR3 length is 14 residues. The authors distributed each subset's genomic DNA evenly over several immunoSEQ plates. Clones were read by immunoSEQ multiplex PCR, and TCRdb kept only the in-frame ones, dropping some. Among some 2,100,000 clones listed, almost 96% were seen once. The sequence was collected from a man aged 18 to 30 in good health. Sequencing used naive CD4+ T cells sorted from blood. Subset of the sample: CD45RA+ positively selected. V is TRBV7-8 and J is TRBJ2-5; TRBD2 aligns across 11 bases. The CDR3 coding sequence is TGTGCCAGCAGCCCGACTAGCGGGGAGGAGACCCAGTACTTC. Its protein product is CASSPTSGEETQYF. The complete variable domain, with remaining parts taken from reference TRBV7-8 and TRBJ2-5, reads GAGVSQSPRYKVAKRGQDVALRCDPISGHVSLFWYQQALGQGPEFLTYFQNEAQLDKSGLPSDRFFAERPEGSVSTLKIQRTQQEDSAVYLCASSPTSGEETQYFGPGTRLLVL.